These 9 T cell receptor beta chains share one sample of origin, sequenced in a study of CD8 T cells in ankylosing spondylitis. One entry per CDR3 protein, called by TCRdb with MiXCR from the 5' RACE reads. The data contain just under 350,000 distinct CDR3 sequences, under 15% of them singletons. Specimen: blood, either unsorted or a sorted T cell fraction (not recorded which). The receptors originated from a male donor with ankylosing spondylitis or in good health (not recorded which).

V usage is TRBV5-1 and J usage is TRBJ2-7, with D unresolved. The CDR3 has 14 amino acids. V was trimmed by 3 bases and J by 0 bases, leaving 10 bases between them. Germline V gene lookup returns CDR1 SGHRS and CDR2 YFSETQ. The CDR3 region is CASSSSTTSYEQYF. DNA for the CDR3: TGCGCCAGCAGCTCATCCACCACCTCCTACGAGCAGTACTTC.

The chain carries TRBV18 and TRBJ2-5; TRBD2 is a possible D gene (5 bases). Trimming pared 1 base from V and 4 bases from J, leaving 10 bases between. The CDR3 runs 14 residues. Germline V gene sequence: CDR1 KGHSH, CDR2 LQKENI. This CDR3 reads CASSPLSLAETQYF. CDR3 coding DNA: TGTGCCAGCTCACCACTAAGTCTAGCAGAGACCCAGTACTTC.

This clonotype has just a few counts. V usage is TRBV5-1 and J usage is TRBJ2-3; 8 nucleotides align to TRBD2. V lost 4 bases, J lost 4 bases, and 11 bases stayed unmatched. This CDR3 is built from 16 residues. CDR1 is SGHRS and CDR2 is YFSETQ in the germline V gene. The CDR3 DNA reads as TGCGCCAGCAGCACATCCGGGACTAGTAACGCAGATACGCAGTATTTT. Residues: CASSTSGTSNADTQYF.

The chain has TRBV20-1 and TRBJ1-2; no definite D call. Trimming left V 3 bases short and J 4 bases short, with 9 bases between. The CDR3 covers 12 residues. Germline V gene data show CDR1 as DFQATT and CDR2 as SNEGSKA (reference sequence). The CDR3 coding sequence is TGCAGTGCTAGCGAAGGGAGCTATGGCTACACCTTC. It specifies CSASEGSYGYTF.

In this sample, this clonotype turned up a few times. The chain joins TRBV5-1 to TRBJ2-7; 7 nucleotides match TRBD2. CDR3 length: 15 residues. CDR1 and CDR2 from the germline V gene are SGHRS and YFSETQ. The V and J ends lost 6 bases and 1 base, in that order; junction bases with no gene match: 10. CDR3 amino acids: CASTRGDGRSYEQYF. The CDR3 DNA reads TGCGCCAGCACCCGGGGGGACGGACGATCCTACGAGCAGTACTTC.

This clonotype was seen a few times. The CDR3 region is CSVSGTGSPSDTQYF. CDR3 coding DNA: TGCAGCGTTTCCGGGACAGGGTCTCCCTCCGATACGCAGTATTTT. The chain has TRBV29-1 and TRBJ2-3, with TRBD1 identical over 9 bases. Germline V gives CDR1 SQVTM, CDR2 ANQGSEA. This CDR3 has 15 residues. J was trimmed by 6 bases and V by 5 bases; bases with no gene match: 12.

This chain joins TRBV11-1 and TRBJ2-2; the D gene could be TRBD1 or TRBD2 (5 bases each). Germline V gene lookup returns CDR1 SGHAT and CDR2 FQDESV (reference sequence). The CDR3 covers 15 residues. The V end lost 5 bases, the J end lost 8 bases, and 18 bases lay between the germline ends. The DNA for the CDR3 is TGTGCCAGCAGCCCCTTTGCCGGGACCTGGGGGGAGCTGTTTTTT. Protein sequence: CASSPFAGTWGELFF.

V gene TRBV3-1 combines with J gene TRBJ1-2, with D perhaps matching TRBD1 (5 bases). Germline loops: CDR1 LGHDT, CDR2 YNNKEL (reference sequence). Trimming removed 2 bases from V and 7 bases from J, with 8 bases in between. CDR3 size: 12 residues. The CDR3: CASSQNQGGYTF. The CDR3 bases are TGTGCCAGCAGCCAAAACCAGGGTGGCTACACCTTC.

The chain combines TRBV20-1 with TRBJ2-3; 9 bases align to TRBD2. Per the germline V gene, CDR1 is DFQATT and CDR2 is SNEGSKA (reference sequence). Trimming removed 2 bases from V and 2 bases from J; junction bases left unmatched: 5. The CDR3 contains 15 residues. The CDR3 reads CSARRASGDTDTQYF. DNA for the CDR3: TGCAGTGCTAGAAGGGCTAGCGGGGACACAGATACGCAGTATTTT.